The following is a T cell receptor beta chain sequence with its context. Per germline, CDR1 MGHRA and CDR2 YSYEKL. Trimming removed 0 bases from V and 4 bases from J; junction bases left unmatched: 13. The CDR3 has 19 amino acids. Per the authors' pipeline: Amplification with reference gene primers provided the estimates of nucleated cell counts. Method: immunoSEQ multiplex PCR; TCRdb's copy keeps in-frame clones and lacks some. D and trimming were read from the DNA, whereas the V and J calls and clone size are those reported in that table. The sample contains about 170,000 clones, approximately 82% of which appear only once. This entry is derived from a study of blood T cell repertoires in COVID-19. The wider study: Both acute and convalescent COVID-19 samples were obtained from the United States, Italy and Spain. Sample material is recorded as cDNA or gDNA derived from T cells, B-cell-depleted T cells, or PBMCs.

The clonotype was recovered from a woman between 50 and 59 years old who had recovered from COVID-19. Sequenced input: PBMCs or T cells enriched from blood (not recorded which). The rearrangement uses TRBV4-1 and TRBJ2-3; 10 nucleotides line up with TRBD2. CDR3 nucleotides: TGCGCCAGCAGCCAAGATCGCGAGGAGAGCGGGAGGGCCCCAGATACGCAGTATTTT. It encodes CASSQDREESGRAPDTQYF.